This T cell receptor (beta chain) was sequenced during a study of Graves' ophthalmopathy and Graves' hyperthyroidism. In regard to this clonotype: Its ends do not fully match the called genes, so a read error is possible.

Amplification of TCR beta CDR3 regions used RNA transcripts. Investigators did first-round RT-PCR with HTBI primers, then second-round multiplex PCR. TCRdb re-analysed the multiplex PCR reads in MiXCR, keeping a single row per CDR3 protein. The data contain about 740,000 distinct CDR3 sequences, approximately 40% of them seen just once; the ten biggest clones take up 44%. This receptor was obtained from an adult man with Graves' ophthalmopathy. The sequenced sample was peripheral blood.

CDR3 DNA: TGTGCCAGCAGTTTAGTAGGGCCCGGCGGGGAGCTGTTTTTT. This translates into CASSLVGPGGELFF. The chain is built from TRBV7-9 and TRBJ2-2; unclear D gene. The CDR3 loop spans 14 amino acids. Germline V gene lookup returns CDR1 SEHNR and CDR2 FQNEAQ (reference sequence).